This T cell receptor beta chain was recovered during a study of vaccination and CD4 T cells after COVID-19. The Oncomine TCR Beta short-read assay was what sequenced the DNA obtained from cultured CD4+ T cells. TCRdb ran MiXCR on the PCR reads and lists one entry per CDR3 protein. In the table there are 20,000 to 25,000 distinct CDR3 sequences, around 63% of which are singletons. Note on this clonotype: Its cognate antigen is unknown. Germline is not matched at one junction end, which may reflect a read error.

Treatment specified: roughly 10-day PBMC culture with coronavirus spike peptide pools or control peptides (ViraFEST assay). Sequencing was done on a sample of CD4+ T cells from blood, cultured in vitro. The origin of this receptor is a human donor who had recovered from COVID-19.

The CDR3: CASSRTGSHRF. The CDR3 DNA follows: TGTGCCAGCAGCCGGACAGGCTCCCATCGCTTC. The V call is TRBV2, the J call TRBJ1-2; TRBD1 matches 7 bases. The CDR3 runs 11 residues. Germline assignment: CDR1 SNHLY and CDR2 FYNNEI.